These 32 T cell receptor beta chains were all obtained from the same sample, sequenced in a study of blood T cell repertoires in COVID-19. The protocol was immunoSEQ multiplex PCR, while the TCRdb copy is restricted to in-frame clones and leaves out a portion. The table records over 55,000 clones, 82% of them present only once. The sample was peripheral blood. All receptors come from a woman at least 80 years old with acute or convalescent COVID-19.

The rearrangement links TRBV7-8 to TRBJ1-1; D not certain. From germline, CDR1 is SGHVS and CDR2 FQNEAQ. The CDR3 has 15 residues. Trimming cost V 2 bases and J 0 bases, with 10 bases left between them. The CDR3 region is CASSLTNSVNTEAFF. In DNA, the CDR3 is TGTGCCAGCAGCTTAACTAATTCCGTGAACACTGAAGCTTTCTTT.

The V gene is TRBV5-1, the J gene TRBJ2-3; the D is unclear. Germline CDR1 is SGHRS and CDR2 is YFSETQ. Trimming took off 7 bases at V and 0 bases at J, with 9 bases between the two ends. This CDR3 region has 13 residues. The DNA for the CDR3 is TGCGCCAGCTTCGCGACTAGCACAGATACGCAGTATTTT. As protein: CASFATSTDTQYF.

The genes are TRBV5-4 and TRBJ1-1; 9 positions agree with TRBD1. V was clipped by 0 bases and J by 0 bases; unmatched bases: 6. Germline values: CDR1 SGHNT, CDR2 YYREEE (reference sequence). The CDR3 totals 17 residues. Here the CDR3 reads CASSLGGQGIMNTEAFF. CDR3 DNA sequence: TGTGCCAGCAGCTTGGGGGGACAGGGAATCATGAACACTGAAGCTTTCTTT.

The rearrangement uses TRBV29-1 and TRBJ2-3, with 11 bases identical to TRBD2. CDR3 length equals 17 residues. J gave up 2 bases and V 4 bases, and 11 bases lay outside the gene matches. Germline CDR1 reads SQVTM; CDR2 reads ANQGSEA. This CDR3 reads CSVVYGTSGIFTDTQYF. The CDR3 bases are TGCAGCGTTGTGTACGGGACTAGCGGAATTTTCACAGATACGCAGTATTTT.

In the case of this clone: This same CDR3 is encoded by further DNA sequences in the sample. The chain recombines TRBV25-1 with TRBJ1-4, with 7 nucleotides matching TRBD1. The CDR3 length is 14 residues. Germline trimming cut 6 bases from V and 6 bases from J; bases unmatched to any gene: 7. Germline V gives CDR1 MGHDK, CDR2 SYGVNS. CDR3 residues: CASSPPTGDEKLFF. CDR3 DNA sequence: TGTGCCAGCAGCCCGCCCACAGGGGATGAAAAACTGTTTTTT.

The chain is built from TRBV28 and TRBJ2-3, with 8 positions matching TRBD1. The CDR3 is 15 amino acids. V was clipped by 2 bases and J by 3 bases; unmatched bases: 4. CDR1 and CDR2 from the germline V gene are MDHEN and SYDVKM. CDR3 sequence (DNA): TGTGCCAGCAGTTTAGGACAGGGAGCAACAGATACGCAGTATTTT. It yields the protein CASSLGQGATDTQYF.

The rearrangement joins TRBV10-3 to TRBJ2-1; 12 bases map to TRBD2. V dropped 6 bases and J dropped 5; count of bases not matched to a gene: 5. This CDR3 comprises 15 residues. Per germline, CDR1 ENHRY and CDR2 SYGVKD. The CDR3 protein is CAIRASGRADNEQFF. CDR3 coding DNA: TGTGCCATCAGAGCTAGCGGGAGGGCCGACAATGAGCAGTTCTTC.

In this sample, this clone turned up once. The chain links TRBV6-6 to TRBJ2-3, with 13 bases aligning to TRBD2. V shed 5 bases, J shed 6 bases, and the junction held 14 bases outside the gene matches. Germline CDR1 and CDR2: MNHNY and SVGAGI (reference sequence). This CDR3 has 18 residues. The CDR3 here is CASSRPGTSGKGRDTQYF. CDR3 bases: TGTGCCAGCAGTCGGCCAGGGACTAGCGGGAAGGGGCGGGATACGCAGTATTTT.

CDR3: CASSRTAVMNTEAFF. The CDR3 DNA sequence: TGTGCCAGTAGCCGGACAGCCGTCATGAACACTGAAGCTTTCTTT. This chain uses TRBV19 with TRBJ1-1; D might be TRBD1 (6 bases). This CDR3 region has 15 residues. Germline CDR1 is LNHDA and CDR2 is SQIVND (reference sequence). Trimming took off 6 bases at V and 0 bases at J, with 14 bases between the two ends.

CDR3 bases: TGTGCCAGCAGCGAGGGAGTGGGCAATCAGCCCCAGCATTTT. Translating it yields CASSEGVGNQPQHF. The chain couples TRBV9 to TRBJ1-5; D is ambiguous. The CDR3 is 14 amino acids. Germline V CDR1 and CDR2: SGDLS, YYNGEE. Trimming cost V 3 bases and J 2 bases, with 9 bases left between them.

The chain is built from TRBV6-5 and TRBJ2-1; D not resolved. With 6 bases removed from V and 4 bases from J, the gap between germline ends came to 16 bases. This CDR3 contains 15 residues. Germline V CDR1 and CDR2: MNHEY, SVGAGI. CDR3 in amino acids: CASSYDTNFYNEQFF. As DNA, the CDR3 is TGTGCCAGCAGCTACGACACGAACTTTTACAATGAGCAGTTCTTC.

This chain uses TRBV9 with TRBJ1-1, with 9 nucleotides matching TRBD1. The ends lost 1 base at V and 2 bases at J; junction bases unmatched: 9. CDR3 length: 17 residues. The germline CDR1 and CDR2 sequences are SGDLS and YYNGEE. The DNA of the CDR3 is TGTGCCAGCAGCGTACAAATCGGGGACAGGGACAACACTGAAGCTTTCTTT. This sequence encodes CASSVQIGDRDNTEAFF. Combining the CDR3 with reference TRBV9 and TRBJ1-1 gives the whole variable domain DSGVTQTPKHLITATGQRVTLRCSPRSGDLSVYWYQQSLDQGLQFLIQYYNGEERAKGNILERFSAQQFPDLHSELNLSSLELGDSALYFCASSVQIGDRDNTEAFFGQGTRLTVV.

The rearrangement joins TRBV7-2 to TRBJ2-7; D might be TRBD1 (7 bases). This CDR3 has 14 residues. V lost 5 bases to trimming and J lost 2 bases, with 13 bases between them. Germline CDR1 and CDR2: SGHTA and FQGNSA. The CDR3 coding sequence is TGTGCCAGCAGCCCGGGCAGGGGGGCCTACGAGCAGTACTTC. The encoded protein is CASSPGRGAYEQYF.

The rearrangement links TRBV28 to TRBJ2-7; TRBD1 matches at 10 bases. The CDR3 loop spans 16 amino acids. J lost 2 bases, V lost 2 bases, and 6 bases had no gene match. From germline, CDR1 is MDHEN and CDR2 SYDVKM. CDR3 in DNA: TGTGCCAGCAGTTTACGGGGGACAGGGGAACCCTACGAGCAGTACTTC. It codes for CASSLRGTGEPYEQYF. The full variable domain, rest sourced from reference TRBV28 and TRBJ2-7, is DVKVTQSSRYLVKRTGEKVFLECVQDMDHENMFWYRQDPGLGLRLIYFSYDVKMKEKGDIPEGYSVSREKKERFSLILESASTNQTSMYLCASSLRGTGEPYEQYFGPGTRLTVT.

This clone has just one count. J is TRBJ2-7 and V is TRBV4-1, with no clear D. The CDR3 has 15 residues. Germline lookup yields CDR1 MGHRA and CDR2 YSYEKL. V was pared by 1 base and J by 4 bases, with 14 bases between. The CDR3 bases are TGCGCCAGCAGCCAAGTCTTGGGCCCTATTTACGAGCAGTACTTC. Translating gives CASSQVLGPIYEQYF.

This clone was found many times. The rearrangement joins TRBV19 to TRBJ2-2, with 11 bases aligning to TRBD1. This CDR3 has 16 amino acids. CDR1 and CDR2 from the germline V gene are LNHDA and SQIVND (reference sequence). V gave up 7 bases and J gave up 3 bases; unmatched junction bases: 7. This CDR3 is CASTSGQGAYTGELFF. The CDR3 DNA is TGTGCCAGTACCTCAGGACAGGGGGCTTACACCGGGGAGCTGTTTTTT. The variable domain in full, completed from reference TRBV19 and TRBJ2-2, reads DGGITQSPKYLFRKEGQNVTLSCEQNLNHDAMYWYRQDPGQGLRLIYYSQIVNDFQKGDIAEGYSVSREKKESFPLTVTSAQKNPTAFYLCASTSGQGAYTGELFFGEGSRLTVL.

The V and J genes are TRBV27 and TRBJ2-1; 7 nucleotides agree with TRBD2. The germline CDR1 and CDR2 sequences are MNHEY and SMNVEV (reference sequence). J was trimmed by 0 bases and V by 4 bases; bases with no gene match: 9. The CDR3 consists of 17 residues. CDR3 DNA sequence: TGTGCCAGCAGTTACTTTAGCGGGTCGAGCTCCTACAATGAGCAGTTCTTC. As protein: CASSYFSGSSSYNEQFF.

V and J are TRBV4-1 and TRBJ2-1, with TRBD2 as a possible D gene (6 bases). Trimming removed 2 bases at V and 2 bases at J, with 10 bases between. This CDR3 spans 15 amino acids. Germline assignment: CDR1 MGHRA and CDR2 YSYEKL. The CDR3 DNA follows: TGCGCCAGCAGCCAAAATAGCGGACCCTACAATGAGCAGTTCTTC. It yields the protein CASSQNSGPYNEQFF.

This CDR3 is CASSTGLAGGGYEQYF. For the CDR3, the DNA is TGTGCCAGCAGCACCGGACTAGCGGGAGGAGGGTACGAGCAGTACTTC. V usage is TRBV5-4 and J usage is TRBJ2-7; 14 bases map to TRBD2. J lost 4 bases, V lost 4 bases, and 7 bases had no gene match. The CDR3 has 16 amino acids. The germline CDR1 and CDR2 sequences are SGHNT and YYREEE (reference sequence). The variable domain in full, completed from reference TRBV5-4 and TRBJ2-7, reads ETGVTQSPTHLIKTRGQQVTLRCSSQSGHNTVSWYQQALGQGPQFIFQYYREEENGRGNFPPRFSGLQFPNYSSELNVNALELDDSALYLCASSTGLAGGGYEQYFGPGTRLTVT.

This chain joins TRBV27 and TRBJ1-1, with 7 bases aligning to TRBD1. V was pared by 5 bases and J by 0 bases, with 3 bases of the junction left unmatched. Per germline, CDR1 MNHEY and CDR2 SMNVEV (reference sequence). The CDR3 extends over 14 amino acids. The CDR3 region is CASSLGQMNTEAFF. The CDR3 DNA is TGTGCCAGCAGTCTGGGACAGATGAACACTGAAGCTTTCTTT.

The gene calls are TRBV15 and TRBJ2-3, with 7 bases that match TRBD2. Germline V CDR1 and CDR2: LNHNV, YYDKDF (reference sequence). This CDR3 spans 17 amino acids. The V and J ends lost 0 bases and 2 bases, in that order; junction bases with no gene match: 8. CDR3 nucleotides: TGTGCCACCAGCAGAGATCAAAGGACTAGATTCACAGATACGCAGTATTTT. It specifies CATSRDQRTRFTDTQYF.

J is TRBJ1-3 and V is TRBV9, with D tentatively TRBD1 (5 bases). V dropped 0 bases and J dropped 6 bases, with 10 bases sitting between them. The length of the CDR3 is 14 residues. In germline, CDR1 is SGDLS, CDR2 YYNGEE. The CDR3: CASSVGQGKNTIYF. The CDR3 DNA reads TGTGCCAGCAGCGTAGGTCAGGGTAAAAACACCATATATTTT.

The chain combines TRBV19 with TRBJ1-2; 7 bases align to TRBD1. CDR1 is LNHDA, CDR2 SQIVND, per germline (reference sequence). CDR3 length: 14 residues. V dropped 3 bases and J dropped 2; count of bases not matched to a gene: 3. For the CDR3, the DNA is TGTGCCAGTAGTATGACAGGGTGGAACTATGGCTACACCTTC. Amino acid sequence: CASSMTGWNYGYTF.

The chain links TRBV19 to TRBJ1-6; 9 bases are a match to TRBD1. The length of the CDR3 is 15 residues. Germline V gene data show CDR1 as LNHDA and CDR2 as SQIVND (reference sequence). With 4 bases clipped from V and 7 bases from J, the junction kept 5 bases outside the gene matches. DNA of the CDR3: TGTGCCAGTAGTACTGGACAGGGGAAAAATTCACCCCTCCACTTT. Its protein is CASSTGQGKNSPLHF.

The chain uses TRBV15 and TRBJ2-7; possibly TRBD1 for D (7 bases). Germline CDR1 is LNHNV and CDR2 is YYDKDF (reference sequence). Between the trimmed V and J ends, which lost 0 bases and 2 bases, there was a span of 20 bases. This CDR3 comprises 18 residues. DNA of the CDR3: TGTGCCACCAGCAGAGATCTCCCTAGCAGGGGGGATCCCTACGAGCAGTACTTC. Translation: CATSRDLPSRGDPYEQYF.

This rearrangement joins TRBV30 to TRBJ1-1; D not certain. This CDR3 comprises 15 residues. CDR1 and CDR2 (germline): GTSNPN, SVGIG (reference sequence). Trimming took 1 base from V and 1 from J, leaving 13 bases between them. The CDR3 is CAWSGAVLPNTEAFF. The CDR3 region has the DNA TGTGCCTGGAGTGGGGCAGTTCTCCCGAACACTGAAGCTTTCTTT. Full variable domain (remainder filled in from reference TRBV30 and TRBJ1-1): SQTIHQWPATLVQPVGSPLSLECTVEGTSNPNLYWYRQAAGRGLQLLFYSVGIGQISSEVPQNLSASRPQDRQFILSSKKLLLSDSGFYLCAWSGAVLPNTEAFFGQGTRLTVV.

This clone was observed once. This chain uses TRBV3-1 (or the pseudogene TRBV3-2) with TRBJ2-7; 7 bases match TRBD2. Trimming cost V 6 bases and J 2 bases; bases outside gene matches: 7. CDR1 and CDR2 (germline): LGHDT, YNNKEL (reference sequence). The CDR3 runs to 14 residues. The DNA for the CDR3 is TGTGCCAGCAGGGCCCTAGCGGCCCCCTACGAGCAGTACTTC. Its protein product is CASRALAAPYEQYF.

The rearrangement uses TRBV3-1 (or the pseudogene TRBV3-2) and TRBJ2-6; D unresolved. The germline V gene encodes CDR1 LGHDT and CDR2 YNNKEL (reference sequence). Trimming left V 0 bases short and J 4 bases short, with 13 bases between. This CDR3 comprises 17 residues. The CDR3 spells CASSQEAGSYGANVLTF. In nucleotides, the CDR3 is TGTGCCAGCAGCCAAGAGGCAGGATCTTACGGGGCCAACGTCCTGACTTTC.

The chain links TRBV19 to TRBJ1-5, with D possibly being TRBD1 (5 bases). V was trimmed by 0 bases and J by 4 bases, leaving 13 bases between them. The CDR3 is made up of 16 amino acids. Germline values: CDR1 LNHDA, CDR2 SQIVND (reference sequence). The CDR3 is CASSIDGAEGNQPQHF. DNA for the CDR3: TGTGCCAGTAGTATAGACGGGGCGGAGGGAAATCAGCCCCAGCATTTT.

V gene TRBV7-7 combines with J gene TRBJ2-5; 8 nucleotides match TRBD2. Per the germline V gene, CDR1 is SSHAT and CDR2 is FNYEAQ (reference sequence). CDR3 length: 14 residues. V dropped 0 bases and J dropped 5; count of bases not matched to a gene: 2. The CDR3 nucleotides are TGTGCCAGCAGCTTAGCGCGCGGGGGGGAGACCCAGTACTTC. The encoded protein is CASSLARGGETQYF.

V gene TRBV7-8 combines with J gene TRBJ1-5; no definite D call. The CDR3 covers 15 residues. Germline lookup yields CDR1 SGHVS and CDR2 FQNEAQ. Deletions cut 3 bases from V and 8 bases from J, with 17 bases between. CDR3 protein: CASSFLNALGEPQHF. In DNA form, the CDR3 reads TGTGCCAGCAGCTTTCTTAATGCCCTCGGTGAGCCCCAGCATTTT. The full variable domain, with the rest looked up from reference TRBV7-8 and TRBJ1-5, is GAGVSQSPRYKVAKRGQDVALRCDPISGHVSLFWYQQALGQGPEFLTYFQNEAQLDKSGLPSDRFFAERPEGSVSTLKIQRTQQEDSAVYLCASSFLNALGEPQHFGDGTRLSIL.

The rearrangement links TRBV5-1 to TRBJ1-3; D not certain. Germline lookup yields CDR1 SGHRS and CDR2 YFSETQ. The CDR3 spans 14 residues. Trimming removed 2 bases at V and 3 bases at J, with 9 bases between. The CDR3 sequence: CASSLRGYGNTIYF. The CDR3 DNA reads TGCGCCAGCAGCTTACGGGGTTATGGAAACACCATATATTTT.